This entry lists 27 T cell receptor beta chains sequenced from one sample in a study of blood T cell repertoires in COVID-19 (dated by TCRdb to 2018 to 2021). The library came from the immunoSEQ multiplex PCR assay. TCRdb took this table from immuneACCESS and kept in-frame rearrangements with V and J called. Such tables lack part of the clones; where checked against another copy, unresolved V genes explain under half of the gap, and the rest is unexplained. In this sample the table shows 60,000 to 75,000 clones, roughly 89% of which occur a single time. 2% of the sample belongs to the ten largest clones. The specimen sequenced was peripheral blood. These receptors originate from a man aged 25-45 years with acute or convalescent COVID-19.

V usage is TRBV7-6 and J usage is TRBJ1-3; D is perhaps TRBD1 (6 bases). From germline, CDR1 is SGHVS and CDR2 FNYEAQ. The CDR3 extends over 16 amino acids. Trimming took off 3 bases at V and 3 bases at J, with 15 bases between the two ends. CDR3 residues: CASSLEQGGGGNTIYF. CDR3 nucleotide sequence: TGTGCCAGCAGCTTGGAACAGGGAGGGGGTGGAAACACCATATATTTT.

J is TRBJ2-5 and V is TRBV24-1; no clear D. V lost 4 bases to trimming and J lost 5 bases, with 13 bases between them. CDR1 is KGHDR and CDR2 is SFDVKD in the germline V gene. The CDR3 is made up of 14 amino acids. CDR3 coding DNA: TGTGCCACCAGTGACTCTAGACCCGGGGAGACCCAGTACTTC. Amino acid sequence: CATSDSRPGETQYF.

CDR3 sequence reads: CASSLDPASRNEQFF. The CDR3 DNA reads TGTGCCAGCAGCTTAGATCCAGCTAGCCGCAATGAGCAGTTCTTC. This chain links TRBV11-2 with TRBJ2-1, with a possible D match to TRBD2 (5 bases). CDR1 and CDR2 (germline): SGHAT, FQNNGV. There are 15 residues in the CDR3. The V gene lost 0 bases and the J gene lost 6 bases, with 12 bases spanning the gap.

V and J are TRBV5-1 and TRBJ2-3; D call uncertain. CDR1 is SGHRS, CDR2 YFSETQ, per germline. The V end was cut by 2 bases, the J end by 0 bases, with 10 bases between. CDR3 length: 15 amino acids. CDR3 DNA sequence: TGCGCCAGCAGCTTTACCTTGACTAGCACAGATACGCAGTATTTT. Its translation is CASSFTLTSTDTQYF.

This clone was counted a single time. The chain couples TRBV6-1 to TRBJ2-2, with D possibly being TRBD2 (7 bases). Germline V gene sequence: CDR1 MNHNS, CDR2 SASEGT. With 1 base removed from V and 4 bases from J, the gap between germline ends came to 16 bases. This CDR3 is built from 17 residues. The CDR3 DNA sequence: TGTGCCAGCAGTGAAGGTTGGGGGGGGGCGCCCACCGGGGAGCTGTTTTTT. It codes for CASSEGWGGAPTGELFF.

This chain connects TRBV6-5 to TRBJ2-7; 7 nucleotides line up with TRBD2. Trimming at V came to 5 bases and at J to 5 bases, leaving 3 bases not matched to a gene. The germline V gene encodes CDR1 MNHEY and CDR2 SVGAGI. CDR3 length equals 12 residues. The CDR3 nucleotides read TGTGCCAGCAGTCGTGGACTAGACGAGCAGTACTTC. It yields the protein CASSRGLDEQYF.

This clone was detected only a few times. The chain is built from TRBV18 and TRBJ1-1, with TRBD1 matching over 7 bases. Per the germline V gene, CDR1 is KGHSH and CDR2 is LQKENI. Trimming cost V 3 bases and J 2 bases; bases outside gene matches: 3. The CDR3 has 14 amino acids. The CDR3 coding sequence is TGTGCCAGCTCACCTCAGGGGGTCAACACTGAAGCTTTCTTT. Translation gives CASSPQGVNTEAFF.

J is TRBJ2-1 and V is TRBV18, with 9 nucleotides matching TRBD1. V dropped 0 bases and J dropped 7; count of bases not matched to a gene: 10. Germline V gives CDR1 KGHSH, CDR2 LQKENI. The CDR3 consists of 17 residues. The CDR3 DNA reads TGTGCCAGCTCACCACCGAGAGGGACAGGGATAGGGAATGAGCAGTTCTTC. This codes for CASSPPRGTGIGNEQFF. Full variable domain (remainder filled in from reference TRBV18 and TRBJ2-1): NAGVMQNPRHLVRRRGQEARLRCSPMKGHSHVYWYRQLPEEGLKFMVYLQKENIIDESGMPKERFSAEFPKEGPSILRIQQVVRGDSAAYFCASSPPRGTGIGNEQFFGPGTRLTVL.

This sequence joins TRBV6-5 and TRBJ1-1; D gene unclear. The CDR3 is 13 amino acids. In germline, CDR1 is MNHEY, CDR2 SVGAGI. Trimming stripped 6 bases from V and 2 bases from J, with 10 bases between. CDR3 sequence: CASRRSANTEAFF. Written as DNA, the CDR3 is TGTGCCAGCAGGAGGTCCGCCAACACTGAAGCTTTCTTT.

V is TRBV20-1 and J is TRBJ2-3, with D possibly matching TRBD2 (7 bases). Trimming shortened V by 3 bases and J by 3 bases, and 19 bases separated the two germline ends. The germline CDR1 and CDR2 sequences are DFQATT and SNEGSKA (reference sequence). The CDR3 length is 16 residues. The chain's CDR3 is CSASPLGGPNTDTQYF. In nucleotides, the CDR3 is TGCAGTGCTAGTCCTTTGGGGGGGCCCAATACAGATACGCAGTATTTT.

The V and J genes are TRBV28 and TRBJ1-2; the D gene is possibly TRBD1 (6 bases). CDR3 length: 13 amino acids. V lost 7 bases to trimming and J lost 4 bases, with 13 bases between them. Germline loops: CDR1 MDHEN, CDR2 SYDVKM. The CDR3 bases are TGTGCCAGCAAACGGGGGGGCTCCTATGGCTACACCTTC. Its translation is CASKRGGSYGYTF.

This chain uses TRBV2 with TRBJ2-3; D gene uncertain. V shed 4 bases and J shed 0 bases, with 8 bases lying between them. Looked up from germline, CDR1 is SNHLY and CDR2 is FYNNEI. The CDR3 loop spans 14 amino acids. The DNA of the CDR3 is TGTGCCAGCAGTGCCTGGCGGAGCACAGATACGCAGTATTTT. Translating it yields CASSAWRSTDTQYF.

The chain joins TRBV6-2 or TRBV6-3 to TRBJ1-5; D not resolved. Trimming took off 2 bases at V and 0 bases at J, with 5 bases between the two ends. Looked up from germline, CDR1 is MNHEY and CDR2 is SVGEGT. This CDR3 has 14 amino acids. CDR3 coding DNA: TGTGCCAGCAGTTACGGCCGTAGCAATCAGCCCCAGCATTTT. It encodes CASSYGRSNQPQHF.

V gene TRBV5-1 combines with J gene TRBJ2-3; the match to TRBD2 covers 8 bases. The CDR3 totals 18 residues. V lost 0 bases, J lost 2 bases, and 11 bases stayed unmatched. In germline, CDR1 is SGHRS, CDR2 YFSETQ. The CDR3 DNA follows: TGCGCCAGCAGCTTGGCCCCTAGCGGGTCTCAATACACAGATACGCAGTATTTT. The encoded protein is CASSLAPSGSQYTDTQYF.

The V call is TRBV2, the J call TRBJ2-3; maybe TRBD2 (5 bases). CDR1 is SNHLY and CDR2 is FYNNEI in the germline V gene. The CDR3 runs to 13 residues. V dropped 3 bases and J dropped 8 bases, with 12 bases sitting between them. DNA of the CDR3: TGTGCCAGCAGTGATTTGAGGGTGGCTACGCAGTATTTT. Amino acid sequence: CASSDLRVATQYF.

V gene TRBV5-1 combines with J gene TRBJ2-1; 10 positions match TRBD1. Per germline, CDR1 SGHRS and CDR2 YFSETQ. V trimming: 4 bases; J trimming: 8 bases; junction bases outside the gene matches: 6. The CDR3 covers 14 residues. The CDR3 region has the DNA TGCGCCAGCAGCGGGGGACAGGGGATTTATGAGCAGTTCTTC. Protein: CASSGGQGIYEQFF.

The chain employs TRBV5-4 and TRBJ1-1, with D perhaps matching TRBD1 (5 bases). Trimming took 0 bases from V and 2 from J, leaving 14 bases between them. The CDR3 loop spans 16 amino acids. Per the germline V gene, CDR1 is SGHNT and CDR2 is YYREEE (reference sequence). CDR3 nucleotides: TGTGCCAGCAGCTTGGGAGGTGACAGCCCTAACACTGAAGCTTTCTTT. Amino acid sequence: CASSLGGDSPNTEAFF.

CDR3: CASSPGLDPYGYTF. Written as DNA, the CDR3 is TGTGCCAGCAGCCCCGGCCTAGACCCCTATGGCTACACCTTC. The gene calls are TRBV5-6 and TRBJ1-2, with D uncertain. Trimming took 4 bases from V and 4 from J, leaving 14 bases between them. Germline V lookup: CDR1 SGHDT, CDR2 YYEEEE. This CDR3 is 14 amino acids long.

This clone occurred once. V is TRBV5-5 and J is TRBJ1-1, with TRBD1 as a possible D gene (5 bases). CDR1 and CDR2 (germline): SGHKS, YYEKEE (reference sequence). This CDR3 contains 13 residues. V was trimmed by 0 bases and J by 11 bases, leaving 14 bases between them. CDR3 amino acids: CASSLAGQYAAFF. The CDR3 DNA reads TGTGCCAGCAGCTTGGCTGGACAATATGCGGCTTTCTTT.

The CDR3 here is CASSSGDSYNEQFF. The CDR3 DNA sequence: TGTGCCAGCAGTTCGGGGGACTCCTACAATGAGCAGTTCTTC. The chain carries TRBV6-5 and TRBJ2-1; D is perhaps TRBD2 (6 bases). V lost 4 bases to trimming and J lost 0 bases, with 7 bases between them. Germline values: CDR1 MNHEY, CDR2 SVGAGI. The CDR3 is 14 amino acids.

The table lists this clone with a count of one. The chain combines TRBV5-1 with TRBJ2-5; 10 bases line up with TRBD2. Germline V CDR1 and CDR2: SGHRS, YFSETQ. This CDR3 region has 16 residues. V was pared by 0 bases and J by 5 bases, with 7 bases of the junction left unmatched. CDR3 sequence: CASSLVSSGGFETQYF. The CDR3 DNA reads as TGCGCCAGCAGCTTGGTGTCTAGCGGGGGTTTCGAGACCCAGTACTTC.

This chain connects TRBV5-1 to TRBJ1-1; 12 bases agree with TRBD1. V was pared by 4 bases and J by 4 bases, with 8 bases of the junction left unmatched. CDR1 and CDR2 (germline): SGHRS, YFSETQ. The CDR3 consists of 16 residues. The CDR3 loop reads CASSAGDRGRGTEAFF. The CDR3 coding sequence is TGCGCCAGCAGCGCGGGGGACAGGGGGCGCGGCACTGAAGCTTTCTTT. Together with reference TRBV5-1 and TRBJ1-1, the CDR3 gives the full variable domain: KAGVTQTPRYLIKTRGQQVTLSCSPISGHRSVSWYQQTPGQGLQFLFEYFSETQRNKGNFPGRFSGRQFSNSRSEMNVSTLELGDSALYLCASSAGDRGRGTEAFFGQGTRLTVV.

This chain connects TRBV27 to TRBJ1-2; 12 bases are a match to TRBD1. Germline V gene data show CDR1 as MNHEY and CDR2 as SMNVEV (reference sequence). The V gene end was trimmed by 2 bases and the J gene end by 4 bases; junction bases not matched to a gene: 8. CDR3 length equals 17 residues. The CDR3 protein is CASSLGGTGGFSYGYTF. As DNA, the CDR3 is TGTGCCAGCAGTTTAGGAGGGACAGGGGGCTTTAGCTATGGCTACACCTTC.

The genes are TRBV9 and TRBJ2-2; D gene ambiguous. The CDR3 runs 16 residues. The V gene's germline CDR1 is SGDLS and CDR2 YYNGEE. The V end was cut by 0 bases, the J end by 1 base, with 10 bases between. The CDR3 DNA sequence: TGTGCCAGCAGCGTAGGTCAGGATATGAACACCGGGGAGCTGTTTTTT. It encodes CASSVGQDMNTGELFF.

This sequence joins TRBV10-3 and TRBJ2-7; maybe TRBD1 (5 bases). V shed 6 bases and J shed 0 bases, with 12 bases lying between them. Germline CDR1 is ENHRY and CDR2 is SYGVKD. This CDR3 contains 14 residues. The CDR3 DNA reads TGTGCCATCAGAAAAGGGGAAAACTCCTACGAGCAGTACTTC. Its protein is CAIRKGENSYEQYF.

This clone was recorded once. V gene TRBV2 combines with J gene TRBJ1-1, with 7 bases matching TRBD1. V shed 4 bases, J shed 4 bases, and the junction held 9 bases outside the gene matches. Per the germline V gene, CDR1 is SNHLY and CDR2 is FYNNEI. The CDR3 has 15 amino acids. The CDR3 bases are TGTGCCAGCAGTGCGATTTCCGGGACAGCCACTGAAGCTTTCTTT. Translating gives CASSAISGTATEAFF.

The sample holds a few counts of this clone. This chain uses TRBV19 with TRBJ2-2; no firm D call. Trimming stripped 7 bases from V and 6 bases from J, with 15 bases between. The CDR3 runs 14 residues. Germline V gene lookup returns CDR1 LNHDA and CDR2 SQIVND (reference sequence). CDR3 loop: CASTGSLVSGELFF. For the CDR3, the DNA is TGTGCCAGTACGGGTAGCCTCGTATCCGGGGAGCTGTTTTTT.